These 21 T cell receptor beta chains were all obtained from the same sample, sequenced in a study of T cell clonality in common variable immunodeficiency. Study-level results: Common variable immunodeficiency TCR beta sequences reportedly had fewer deletions and N-nucleotide insertions.

Sequencing was performed with immunoSEQ multiplex PCR; in TCRdb, only in-frame clones are kept and a portion is missing. There are about 33,000 clones in the sample, none observed a single time. These receptors' antigens are unknown. Sequencing used peripheral blood mononuclear cells. The receptors stem from a human donor with common variable immunodeficiency.

For this clone: Read sequence stops 3 residues before the CDR3 end, and the germline J gene provides the missing end. This chain connects TRBV7-9 to TRBJ2-5, with TRBD2 matching 9 bases. The J segment lost 4 bases and the V segment lost 2 bases, leaving 5 bases of the junction unmatched. This CDR3 contains 15 residues. Germline V lookup: CDR1 SEHNR, CDR2 FQNEAQ (reference sequence). This CDR3 is CASSLKAGGRETQYF. The sequenced part of the CDR3 DNA is TGTGCCAGCAGCTTAAAAGCGGGGGGCCGAGAGACC.

This clone was found a few times. Sequencing ends 3 residues short of the CDR3 end; the germline J gene provides the rest. The chain has TRBV20-1 and TRBJ1-5; weak D call: TRBD1 (6 bases). The CDR3 totals 16 residues. Trimming left V 3 bases short and J 4 bases short, with 19 bases between. Per germline, CDR1 DFQATT and CDR2 SNEGSKA (reference sequence). CDR3 sequence reads: CSASAYKDRINQPQHF. CDR3 DNA (partial): TGCAGTGCTAGTGCCTACAAGGACAGAATTAATCAGCCC.

This clone was counted a few times. The read stops 3 residues short of the end of the CDR3; the missing end is completed from the germline J gene. The chain recombines TRBV5-1 with TRBJ2-7; 9 nucleotides match TRBD2. V dropped 4 bases and J dropped 0; count of bases not matched to a gene: 5. Germline CDR1 SGHRS, CDR2 YFSETQ. The CDR3 consists of 15 residues. The sequenced CDR3 bases are TGCGCCAGCAGCACCCCGACTAGCGGCTCCTACGAG. Amino acids: CASSTPTSGSYE. In full, the CDR3 reads CASSTPTSGSYEQYF.

This clone was found many times. Read data end 3 residues before the CDR3 end; the end is taken from the germline J gene. This rearrangement joins TRBV29-1 to TRBJ1-2; 12 bases are a match to TRBD1. The CDR3 runs to 15 residues. The V and J ends lost 1 base and 4 bases, in that order; junction bases with no gene match: 4. CDR1 is SQVTM and CDR2 is ANQGSEA in the germline V gene. The CDR3: CSVEAGTGGSYGYTF. The part of the CDR3 DNA that was read is TGCAGCGTTGAAGCCGGGACAGGGGGCAGCTATGGC.

Turning to this clone: The CDR3 is cut off 3 residues early in the read; its end comes from the germline J gene. V usage is TRBV7-9 and J usage is TRBJ1-3; 7 nucleotides agree with TRBD1. Germline V gives CDR1 SEHNR, CDR2 FQNEAQ (reference sequence). V gave up 2 bases and J gave up 4 bases; unmatched junction bases: 5. The CDR3 totals 15 residues. The CDR3 protein is CASSLIGGDGNTIYF. The part of the CDR3 DNA that was read is TGTGCCAGCAGCTTAATAGGGGGCGACGGAAACACC. The full variable domain, with the rest looked up from reference TRBV7-9 and TRBJ1-3, is DTGVSQNPRHKITKRGQNVTFRCDPISEHNRLYWYRQTLGQGPEFLTYFQNEAQLEKSRLLSDRFSAERPKGSFSTLEIQRTEQGDSAMYLCASSLIGGDGNTIYFGEGSWLTVV.

This clone was counted at least ten times. From the germline J gene comes the end of the CDR3, since the read stops 3 residues before it. The chain recombines TRBV5-1 with TRBJ2-1; 9 nucleotides agree with TRBD1. CDR1 and CDR2 from the germline V gene are SGHRS and YFSETQ. The CDR3 totals 14 residues. After removal of 4 bases from V and 6 bases from J, the junction contained 5 bases not matched to a gene. The covered CDR3 bases are TGCGCCAGCAGCCCCCAGACAGGGGGCAATGAG. Amino acids: CASSPQTGGNE. The entire CDR3 is CASSPQTGGNEQFF.

This clone has just a few counts. The CDR3 extends 3 residues past the end of the read, so its final part is completed from the germline J gene. V usage is TRBV7-8 and J usage is TRBJ2-1; 9 positions match TRBD2. The CDR3 is 18 residues long. Germline V CDR1 and CDR2: SGHVS, FQNEAQ. V trimming: 1 base; J trimming: 0 bases; junction bases outside the gene matches: 7. The CDR3 DNA, read in part, is TGTGCCAGCAGCTTAGTGGGTAGCGGGGGCCTCTCCTACAATGAG. Protein sequence: CASSLVGSGGLSYNE. The CDR3 as a whole reads CASSLVGSGGLSYNEQFF.

This clone was observed many times. From the germline J gene comes the end of the CDR3, since the read stops 3 residues before it. The chain employs TRBV5-1 and TRBJ1-1; D uncertain. This CDR3 has 14 amino acids. CDR1 is SGHRS, CDR2 YFSETQ, per germline. The V gene lost 4 bases and the J gene lost 1 base, with 11 bases spanning the gap. CDR3: CASSALGRNTEAFF. The CDR3 bases that were read are TGCGCCAGCAGCGCCTTGGGCAGGAACACTGAA.

This clone was detected many times. Here the CDR3 reads CASSLAGGPGYEQFF. The DNA read from the CDR3 is TGTGCCAGCAGCTTAGCCGGGGGGCCTGGTTATGAG. This chain joins TRBV7-2 and TRBJ2-1; tentative D call: TRBD2 (7 bases). The CDR3 end lies 3 residues beyond the end of the read and is filled in from the germline J gene. Germline-derived CDR1 and CDR2 are SGHTA and FQGNSA. The CDR3 spans 15 residues. Trimming removed 0 bases from V and 8 bases from J, with 14 bases in between.

This clone has a count of ten or more. The DNA ends 3 residues before the CDR3 does, and the rest of the CDR3 is filled in from the germline J gene. This chain connects TRBV7-3 to TRBJ2-1; 9 nucleotides agree with TRBD2. After removal of 7 bases from V and 7 bases from J, the junction contained 11 bases not matched to a gene. Per the germline V gene, CDR1 is SGHTA and CDR2 is FQGTGA. The CDR3 spans 15 residues. The chain's CDR3 is CASTPGLAGGNEQFF. Incomplete CDR3 DNA: TGTGCCAGCACCCCGGGACTAGCAGGGGGAAATGAG.

This clone was seen more than once but under ten times. The CDR3 end lies 3 residues beyond the end of the read and is filled in from the germline J gene. This chain connects TRBV2 to TRBJ1-1; D is possibly TRBD1 (5 bases). Germline values: CDR1 SNHLY, CDR2 FYNNEI. The CDR3 is made up of 14 amino acids. The ends were cut back, 4 bases at V and 1 base at J, with 10 bases in the middle. The covered CDR3 bases are TGTGCCAGCAGTGGATCTCAGGGGAACACTGAA. Protein sequence: CASSGSQGNTE. The whole CDR3 sequence reads CASSGSQGNTEAFF. Filled out from reference TRBV2 and TRBJ1-1, the complete variable domain reads EPEVTQTPSHQVTQMGQEVILRCVPISNHLYFYWYRQILGQKVEFLVSFYNNEISEKSEIFDDQFSVERPDGSNFTLKIRSTKLEDSAMYFCASSGSQGNTEAFFGQGTRLTVV.

This clone showed up many times. The read stops 3 residues short of the end of the CDR3; the missing end is completed from the germline J gene. The genes are TRBV20-1 and TRBJ1-6, with D perhaps matching TRBD1 (6 bases). V shed 3 bases and J shed 5 bases, with 11 bases lying between them. CDR3 length: 14 amino acids. The germline CDR1 and CDR2 sequences are DFQATT and SNEGSKA (reference sequence). Incomplete CDR3 DNA: TGCAGTGCTAGTGGGACACTCCATAATTCACCC. Protein product: CSASGTLHNSP. The entire CDR3 reads CSASGTLHNSPLHF.

Note on this clone: The CDR3 end lies 3 residues beyond the end of the read and is filled in from the germline J gene. This chain joins TRBV20-1 and TRBJ2-5, with 10 bases matching TRBD2. Losses at the gene ends were 0 bases for V and 4 bases for J; bases not matched to a gene: 11. Germline V gene lookup returns CDR1 DFQATT and CDR2 SNEGSKA (reference sequence). The CDR3 is 17 amino acids. Incomplete CDR3 DNA: TGCAGTGCTAGAGATGGGAGGGTAGCGGGGGGAGGAGAGACC. It yields the protein CSARDGRVAGGGET. The CDR3 reads in full as CSARDGRVAGGGETQYF.

This clone turned up a few times. Read sequence stops 3 residues before the CDR3 end, and the germline J gene provides the missing end. The chain joins TRBV2 to TRBJ2-5, with TRBD2 matching 14 bases. This CDR3 is built from 15 residues. Trimming at V came to 6 bases and at J to 4 bases, leaving 4 bases not matched to a gene. Germline loops: CDR1 SNHLY, CDR2 FYNNEI. The CDR3 bases that were read are TGTGCCAGCAGGGAGACTAGCGGGGGGGCAGAGACC. Amino acid sequence: CASRETSGGAET. The full CDR3 protein reads CASRETSGGAETQYF.

The table lists this clone with many counts. The CDR3 end lies 3 residues beyond the end of the read and is filled in from the germline J gene. The rearrangement links TRBV30 to TRBJ1-2, with D perhaps matching TRBD1 (5 bases). In germline, CDR1 is GTSNPN, CDR2 SVGIG (reference sequence). The CDR3 length is 15 residues. V lost 0 bases and J lost 4, with 15 bases in between. CDR3 bases read: TGTGCCTGGAGTGTACCTGCGGGGCAGATCTATGGC. Encoded protein: CAWSVPAGQIYG. The CDR3 in full is CAWSVPAGQIYGYTF.

This clone was found a few times. The read ends 3 residues shy of where the CDR3 ends; the end is completed using the germline J gene. The chain links TRBV30 to TRBJ1-5; D may be TRBD1 (6 bases). Germline V gene lookup returns CDR1 GTSNPN and CDR2 SVGIG (reference sequence). This CDR3 has 17 residues. The V and J ends lost 1 base and 0 bases respectively, with 16 bases between them. The covered CDR3 bases are TGTGCCTGGAGTGAGAGACAGGTCCTCTATAGCAATCAGCCC. Amino acid sequence: CAWSERQVLYSNQP. The entire CDR3 is CAWSERQVLYSNQPQHF.

Ten or more counts support this clone. Read sequence stops 3 residues before the CDR3 end, and the germline J gene provides the missing end. The V and J genes are TRBV2 and TRBJ2-1; D gene uncertain. The germline gives CDR1 SNHLY, CDR2 FYNNEI. Trimming removed 8 bases at V and 7 bases at J, with 12 bases between. The CDR3 contains 12 residues. The CDR3 loop is CASRRLGNEQFF. The sequenced part of the CDR3 DNA is TGTGCCAGCCGGAGACTCGGGAATGAG. Full variable domain (remainder filled in from reference TRBV2 and TRBJ2-1): EPEVTQTPSHQVTQMGQEVILRCVPISNHLYFYWYRQILGQKVEFLVSFYNNEISEKSEIFDDQFSVERPDGSNFTLKIRSTKLEDSAMYFCASRRLGNEQFFGPGTRLTVL.

This clone was recorded a few times. The CDR3 is cut off 3 residues early in the read; its end comes from the germline J gene. V gene TRBV2 combines with J gene TRBJ2-5; D unclear. The CDR3 is 11 amino acids. CDR1 and CDR2 from the germline V gene are SNHLY and FYNNEI. V lost 4 bases to trimming and J lost 7 bases, with 7 bases between them. CDR3 sequence: CASSGAGTQYF. Incomplete CDR3 DNA: TGTGCCAGCAGTGGTGCCGGGACC.

About this clone itself: From the germline J gene comes the end of the CDR3, since the read stops 3 residues before it. V is TRBV7-9 and J is TRBJ1-4, with D perhaps matching TRBD1 (6 bases). V shed 7 bases and J shed 8 bases, with 20 bases lying between them. The CDR3 contains 15 residues. Germline V gives CDR1 SEHNR, CDR2 FQNEAQ (reference sequence). Partial CDR3 DNA: TGTGCCAGCACCCTGGGGGCCACAGATGGGGAAAAA. Translated: CASTLGATDGEK. The entire CDR3 is CASTLGATDGEKLFF.

Ten or more counts support this clone. The sequenced fragment ends 3 residues before the CDR3 boundary, so the rest is inferred from the germline J gene. The chain carries TRBV5-1 and TRBJ2-2, with 11 bases matching TRBD2. Germline V gives CDR1 SGHRS, CDR2 YFSETQ. The CDR3 is 18 residues long. V lost 2 bases to trimming and J lost 1 base; unmatched junction nucleotides: 7. The CDR3 reads CASSFLAGLAGNTGELFF. The CDR3 DNA, read in part, is TGCGCCAGCAGCTTTTTGGCCGGACTAGCGGGGAACACCGGGGAG.

About this clone itself: Coverage ceases 3 residues before the CDR3 finishes, and the germline J gene fills in the end. This rearrangement joins TRBV2 to TRBJ2-3, with 9 positions matching TRBD2. This CDR3 has 14 amino acids. CDR1 and CDR2 from the germline V gene are SNHLY and FYNNEI. With 7 bases clipped from V and 5 bases from J, the junction kept 7 bases outside the gene matches. The part of the CDR3 DNA that was read is TGTGCCAGCACGGCTAGCGGGGTCGTAGATACG. Its translation: CASTASGVVDT. The full CDR3 protein is CASTASGVVDTQYF.